This TCR beta chain stems from a study of T cell responses to AZD1222 COVID-19 vaccine. Study-wide findings and caveats: Only six AZD1222 recipients tested seropositive at baseline. Donors, mostly white British, included more females; clonal diversity was possibly underestimated.

In this sample, this clone turned up once. No antigen is known for it. V lost 10 bases to trimming and J lost 2 bases, with 17 bases between them. The CDR3 length is 14 residues. The germline CDR1 and CDR2 sequences are SGHVS and FQNEAQ. Measured with immunoSEQ multiplex PCR; TCRdb has only the in-frame clones, and not every one. The sample includes roughly 100,000 clones, about nine tenths of them seen just once. This TCR derives from an adult in good health. The material was peripheral blood, obtained on day 0 of AZD1222 vaccination. The V and J genes are TRBV7-8 and TRBJ2-5; D is perhaps TRBD1 (6 bases). This CDR3 reads CAISPWTDQETQYF. As DNA, the CDR3 is TGTGCCATCTCCCCATGGACAGATCAAGAGACCCAGTACTTC.